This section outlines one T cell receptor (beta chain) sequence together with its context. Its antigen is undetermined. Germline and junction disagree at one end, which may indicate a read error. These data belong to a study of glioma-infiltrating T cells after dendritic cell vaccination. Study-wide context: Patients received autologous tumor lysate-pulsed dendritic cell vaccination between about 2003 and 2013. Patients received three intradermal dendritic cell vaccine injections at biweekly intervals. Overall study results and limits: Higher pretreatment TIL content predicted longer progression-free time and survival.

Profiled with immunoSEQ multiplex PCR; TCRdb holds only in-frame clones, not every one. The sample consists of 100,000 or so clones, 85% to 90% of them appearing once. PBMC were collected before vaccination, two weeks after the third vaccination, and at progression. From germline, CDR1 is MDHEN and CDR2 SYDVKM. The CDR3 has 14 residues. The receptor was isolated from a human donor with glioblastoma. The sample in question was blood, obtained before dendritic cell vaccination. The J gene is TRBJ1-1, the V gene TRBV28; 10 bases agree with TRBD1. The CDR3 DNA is TGTGCCAGCAGTTCGGGACAGGGGCACACAGAAGCTTTCTTT. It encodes CASSSGQGHTEAFF.